The next 9 T cell receptor beta chains were all read from a single sample in a study of vaccination effects on CD4 cells after COVID-19. For these receptors, no antigen is known. Once cultured for around 11 days, the cells underwent separation to obtain CD4+ T cells. Documented for the person is a PCR-confirmed SARS-CoV-2 infection occurring between March and December 2020. Either the mRNA-1273 or the BNT162b2 vaccine was given to participants as two doses. TCRdb's copy holds only in-frame clones and misses some; the assay was immunoSEQ multiplex PCR. The sample gives around 44,000 clones, around 76% of which show up once; around 3.5% is in the top ten. Material: CD4+ T cells from PBMCs cultured without peptide, obtained after COVID-19 vaccination. The receptors were sampled from a human donor who had a prior SARS-CoV-2 infection.

J is TRBJ2-2 and V is TRBV5-4, with D maybe TRBD1 (7 bases). CDR1 and CDR2 (germline): SGHNT, YYREEE (reference sequence). V lost 7 bases to trimming and J lost 1 base, with 17 bases between them. This CDR3 comprises 16 residues. The chain's CDR3 is CASYSGGGMNTGELFF. In DNA form, the CDR3 reads TGTGCCAGCTACTCAGGAGGGGGCATGAACACCGGGGAGCTGTTTTTT.

This clone has only one observation. The J gene is TRBJ1-6, the V gene TRBV5-5; tentative D call: TRBD1 (5 bases). CDR1 SGHKS and CDR2 YYEKEE come from the germline V gene (reference sequence). V lost 4 bases and J 0 bases, leaving 14 bases between the germline ends. There are 17 residues in the CDR3. Here the CDR3 DNA reads TGTGCCAGCAGCATGGACACCGCAAGCTCCTATAATTCACCCCTCCACTTT. Its protein is CASSMDTASSYNSPLHF.

The J gene is TRBJ1-6, the V gene TRBV6-5; weak D call: TRBD1 (5 bases). CDR1 is MNHEY, CDR2 SVGAGI, per germline. V lost 6 bases and J lost 7, with 10 bases in between. The CDR3 consists of 13 residues. The CDR3 region is CASSNRWNSPLHF. The DNA for the CDR3 is TGTGCCAGCAGCAACAGGTGGAATTCACCCCTCCACTTT.

The rearrangement links TRBV6-5 to TRBJ1-1; D is unresolved. The V and J ends lost 7 bases and 1 base respectively, with 13 bases between them. Germline CDR1 MNHEY, CDR2 SVGAGI. This CDR3 has 14 residues. CDR3 coding DNA: TGTGCCAGCACCCGAGACCCCCGGAACACTGAAGCTTTCTTT. Translation: CASTRDPRNTEAFF.

The J gene is TRBJ2-2, the V gene TRBV24-1; 8 bases are shared with TRBD1. Germline V lookup: CDR1 KGHDR, CDR2 SFDVKD. This CDR3 is 15 amino acids long. After removal of 2 bases from V and 5 bases from J, the junction contained 3 bases not matched to a gene. CDR3 loop: CATSDWTGRTGELFF. The CDR3 DNA follows: TGTGCCACCAGTGATTGGACAGGGCGGACCGGGGAGCTGTTTTTT.

The V call is TRBV15, the J call TRBJ1-2; tentative D call: TRBD1 (6 bases). Trimming shortened V by 3 bases and J by 2 bases, and 10 bases separated the two germline ends. This CDR3 has 14 amino acids. Germline V gives CDR1 LNHNV, CDR2 YYDKDF (reference sequence). Here the CDR3 DNA reads TGTGCCACCAGCAGCGAAACAGGGAACTATGGCTACACCTTC. Encoded protein: CATSSETGNYGYTF.

The chain couples TRBV9 to TRBJ2-1; 12 bases line up with TRBD2. This CDR3 comprises 15 residues. Trimming cost V 4 bases and J 10 bases; bases outside gene matches: 9. Germline V gene data show CDR1 as SGDLS and CDR2 as YYNGEE. The DNA for the CDR3 is TGTGCCAGCAGCCCGGGACTAGCGGGTTTCCGGGAGCAGTTCTTC. It encodes CASSPGLAGFREQFF.

The chain has TRBV10-3 and TRBJ1-2; 9 positions match TRBD1. The CDR3 contains 15 residues. V was clipped by 4 bases and J by 3 bases; unmatched bases: 6. Germline CDR1 and CDR2: ENHRY and SYGVKD. The CDR3 protein is CAISGDRAGDYGYTF. The CDR3 DNA reads as TGTGCCATCAGTGGGGACAGGGCAGGGGACTATGGCTACACCTTC.

In its sample, this clone was seen once. The gene calls are TRBV15 and TRBJ2-1; D tentatively fits TRBD1 or TRBD2 (7 bases each). This CDR3 is 15 amino acids long. The germline gives CDR1 LNHNV, CDR2 YYDKDF (reference sequence). V was shortened by 5 bases and J by 7 bases, with 18 bases between the two germline ends. The CDR3, as DNA: TGTGCCACCAGCCCAGGGGGGGGGATGTTTAATGAGCAGTTCTTC. This gives the protein CATSPGGGMFNEQFF.